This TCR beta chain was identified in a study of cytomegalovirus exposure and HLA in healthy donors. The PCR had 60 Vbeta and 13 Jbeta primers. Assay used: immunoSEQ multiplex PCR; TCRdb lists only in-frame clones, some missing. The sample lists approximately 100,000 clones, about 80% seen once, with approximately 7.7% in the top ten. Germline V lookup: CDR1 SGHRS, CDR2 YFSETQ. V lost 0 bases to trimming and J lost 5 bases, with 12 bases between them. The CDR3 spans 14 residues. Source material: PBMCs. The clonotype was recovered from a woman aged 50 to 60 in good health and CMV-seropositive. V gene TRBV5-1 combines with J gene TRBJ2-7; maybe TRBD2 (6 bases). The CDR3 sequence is CASSLETSFHEQYF. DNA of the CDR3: TGCGCCAGCAGCTTGGAGACTAGTTTCCACGAGCAGTACTTC.